This record looks at one T cell receptor (beta chain) sequence and its context. Germline loops: CDR1 SEHNR, CDR2 FQNEAQ (reference sequence). The CDR3 consists of 13 residues. V was trimmed by 4 bases and J by 9 bases, leaving 15 bases between them. A marrow graft followed busulfan-fludarabine conditioning, with cyclophosphamide on days +3 and +4. This sample is part of a study of T cells after posttransplantation cyclophosphamide. Some clones are missing from TCRdb's copy, which holds only in-frame ones; the method was immunoSEQ multiplex PCR. This table holds under 7,500 clones, over 75% found once.

The source material was CD4+ T cells sorted from blood, sampled 350 to 390 days after allogeneic stem cell transplant with posttransplant cyclophosphamide. V and J are TRBV7-9 and TRBJ1-2; D might be TRBD1 (5 bases). The receptor was derived from a male patient aged 45-60 years who received an allogeneic stem cell transplant from a related donor and was CMV-positive. These T cells may partly come from the graft donor. CDR3 in amino acids: CASSSDNRVRYTF. In DNA, the CDR3 is TGTGCCAGCAGCTCGGACAACCGTGTTCGCTACACCTTC.